The 2 T cell receptor beta chains below all came from one sample that was sequenced in a study of CD8+CD57+ T cells in acquired aplastic anemia. Genomic DNA templated the TCR beta VDJ and CDR3 profiling. TCRdb called the reads again in MiXCR, with one record for every CDR3 protein. The table shows about 220,000 distinct CDR3 sequences, with about a third occurring only once. What was sequenced was sorted CD4+, CD8+, or CD8+CD57+ T cells (not recorded which) from PBMCs. These receptors all come from a human donor in good health, serving as a control.

A word on this clonotype: A single base separates this from a much larger clone, so it may be a read error. The chain carries TRBV20-1 and TRBJ2-3; 10 nucleotides line up with TRBD2. CDR3 length: 13 residues. The germline gives CDR1 DFQATT, CDR2 SNEGSKA (reference sequence). The chain's CDR3 is CSAKRGGSDTRYF. CDR3 in DNA: TGCAGTGCTAAGCGGGGGGGTTCAGATACGCGGTATTTT.

In regard to this clonotype: This may be a read error, as it is one base from a much larger clone. The V and J genes are TRBV5-1 and TRBJ1-2, with 10 bases identical to TRBD1. This CDR3 has 16 residues. Germline V lookup: CDR1 SGHRS, CDR2 YFSETQ. After removal of 3 bases from V and 2 bases from J, the junction contained 7 bases not matched to a gene. As DNA, the CDR3 is TGCGCCAGCAGCTCCGGACAGGGGGATACGAACTATGGCTACACCTTC. It is translated as CASSSGQGDTNYGYTF.